Each of the 29 T cell receptor beta chains below was sequenced from the same sample in a study of shared clonotypes between healthy human individuals. The naive CD8 subset, CD45RO-negative cells positively selected for CCR7, excluded terminally differentiated effector memory CD45RA+ cells. The assay was immunoSEQ multiplex PCR, and TCRdb's table has in-frame clones only and misses some. The table lists some 2.1 million clones, 90% to 95% of them singletons. Source material: naive CD8+ T cells from PBMCs. The receptors here all came from a young man in good health. Some clones in this sample may be carry-over from other donors' samples.

Turning to this clone: This sample also contains other DNA sequences that code for the same CDR3. The CDR3 DNA reads as TGTGCCAGCAGCTTAGGAGGGGGCGGCGAGCAGTACTTC. It is translated as CASSLGGGGEQYF. V gene TRBV7-9 combines with J gene TRBJ2-7, with TRBD1 matching 7 bases. Germline loops: CDR1 SEHNR, CDR2 FQNEAQ (reference sequence). The J segment lost 6 bases and the V segment lost 1 base, leaving 3 bases of the junction unmatched. There are 13 residues in the CDR3. The entire variable domain, with the rest obtained from reference TRBV7-9 and TRBJ2-7, is as follows: DTGVSQNPRHKITKRGQNVTFRCDPISEHNRLYWYRQTLGQGPEFLTYFQNEAQLEKSRLLSDRFSAERPKGSFSTLEIQRTEQGDSAMYLCASSLGGGGEQYFGPGTRLTVT.

The rearrangement uses TRBV10-2 and TRBJ2-7; 13 bases align to TRBD2. J lost 4 bases, V lost 4 bases, and 10 bases had no gene match. The CDR3 contains 17 residues. The germline V gene has CDR1 WSHSY and CDR2 SAAADI. The CDR3 coding sequence is TGCGCCAGCAGTGCCCGGACTAGCGGGGGAATGCCGTACGAGCAGTACTTC. Its protein is CASSARTSGGMPYEQYF.

The rearrangement links TRBV6-5 to TRBJ2-7, with D unclear. CDR1 is MNHEY, CDR2 SVGAGI, per germline. The CDR3 has 11 residues. Between the trimmed V and J ends, which lost 2 bases and 7 bases, there was a span of 6 bases. CDR3 sequence: CASSYDREQYF. CDR3 sequence (DNA): TGTGCCAGCAGTTACGACCGGGAGCAGTACTTC.

Here the CDR3 reads CASSYLFTEAFF. The CDR3 bases are TGTGCCAGCAGTTACTTGTTCACTGAAGCTTTCTTT. The V gene is TRBV6-6, the J gene TRBJ1-1; no definite D call. Germline V gene lookup returns CDR1 MNHNY and CDR2 SVGAGI (reference sequence). V gave up 1 base and J gave up 4 bases, with 4 bases separating them. This CDR3 region has 12 residues.

This sequence joins TRBV14 and TRBJ2-3, with a tentative D call TRBD1 (6 bases). Trimming removed 10 bases from V and 4 bases from J, with 27 bases in between. The CDR3 has 17 residues. Germline V CDR1 and CDR2: SGHDN, FVKESK. The CDR3: CAINTAGAGAGADTQYF. The DNA of the CDR3 is TGTGCCATCAACACGGCAGGGGCCGGAGCAGGGGCAGATACGCAGTATTTT. Full variable domain (remainder filled in from reference TRBV14 and TRBJ2-3): EAGVTQFPSHSVIEKGQTVTLRCDPISGHDNLYWYRRVMGKEIKFLLHFVKESKQDESGMPNNRFLAERTGGTYSTLKVQPAELEDSGVYFCAINTAGAGAGADTQYFGPGTRLTVL.

The chain joins TRBV7-7 to TRBJ2-7; D possibly corresponds to TRBD1 (6 bases). Trimming cost V 5 bases and J 5 bases, with 19 bases left between them. Germline CDR1 reads SSHAT; CDR2 reads FNYEAQ (reference sequence). This CDR3 has 15 amino acids. CDR3 DNA sequence: TGTGCCAGCAGCCTCGGGGCCTTCTCAGGGGACGAGCAGTACTTC. This sequence encodes CASSLGAFSGDEQYF.

CDR3 DNA sequence: TGTGCCAGCAGCCCCAGCGGGAGTTGGTCCCAAGAGACCCAGTACTTC. Amino acids: CASSPSGSWSQETQYF. This chain uses TRBV7-2 with TRBJ2-5; 8 nucleotides match TRBD2. Germline loops: CDR1 SGHTA, CDR2 FQGNSA. The junction had 9 bases not matched to a gene; V was cut back by 5 bases and J by 1 base. This CDR3 contains 16 residues.

The V and J genes are TRBV5-4 and TRBJ2-7, with D hard to call. The CDR3 runs to 13 residues. Germline assignment: CDR1 SGHNT and CDR2 YYREEE (reference sequence). Trimming took 0 bases from V and 3 from J, leaving 7 bases between them. The CDR3 nucleotides read TGTGCCAGCAGCTTGGACGGTGTCTACGAGCAGTACTTC. Its protein is CASSLDGVYEQYF. Full variable domain (rest looked up from reference TRBV5-4 and TRBJ2-7): ETGVTQSPTHLIKTRGQQVTLRCSSQSGHNTVSWYQQALGQGPQFIFQYYREEENGRGNFPPRFSGLQFPNYSSELNVNALELDDSALYLCASSLDGVYEQYFGPGTRLTVT.

The chain is built from TRBV27 and TRBJ1-5; no firm D call. The germline V and J ends were trimmed by 5 bases and 4 bases, with 15 bases remaining between them. Germline CDR1 reads MNHEY; CDR2 reads SMNVEV (reference sequence). The CDR3 consists of 15 residues. Here the CDR3 reads CASSTNKARNQPQHF. The DNA of the CDR3 is TGTGCCAGCAGTACGAACAAGGCGAGAAATCAGCCCCAGCATTTT.

The chain uses TRBV7-2 and TRBJ1-1, with D unresolved. Trimming shortened V by 0 bases and J by 6 bases, and 14 bases separated the two germline ends. Germline V lookup: CDR1 SGHTA, CDR2 FQGNSA. This CDR3 spans 15 amino acids. The CDR3 sequence is CASSLATTGKAEAFF. CDR3 DNA sequence: TGTGCCAGCAGCTTAGCCACGACGGGGAAGGCTGAAGCTTTCTTT.

V and J are TRBV27 and TRBJ1-2, with a weak D call TRBD1 (5 bases). Between the trimmed V and J ends, which lost 3 bases and 1 base, there was a span of 9 bases. This CDR3 is built from 14 residues. Germline V gene sequence: CDR1 MNHEY, CDR2 SMNVEV (reference sequence). The CDR3 sequence: CASSFGGVNYGYTF. For the CDR3, the DNA is TGTGCCAGCAGTTTCGGGGGGGTTAACTATGGCTACACCTTC.

For this clone: At the DNA level, this CDR3 is encoded by other sequences in the same sample as well. The chain employs TRBV7-9 and TRBJ1-2; D unresolved. The ends were cut back, 5 bases at V and 6 bases at J, with 10 bases in the middle. This CDR3 comprises 12 residues. Germline assignment: CDR1 SEHNR and CDR2 FQNEAQ (reference sequence). CDR3 bases: TGTGCCAGCAGCCGAGACCGGGATGGCTACACCTTC. This encodes CASSRDRDGYTF.

The chain couples TRBV19 to TRBJ2-7; D is perhaps TRBD1 (8 bases). The V and J ends lost 9 bases and 2 bases respectively, with 26 bases between them. Germline lookup yields CDR1 LNHDA and CDR2 SQIVND (reference sequence). The CDR3 is 17 amino acids. The CDR3 here is CASYGRRKGQVTYEQYF. In nucleotides, the CDR3 is TGTGCCAGCTACGGGAGGCGAAAGGGACAGGTGACCTACGAGCAGTACTTC.

This clone is a singleton in its sample. The chain uses TRBV9 and TRBJ2-6, with 7 bases that match TRBD2. V shed 2 bases and J 1 base; nucleotides not matched to a gene: 6. The CDR3 has 17 amino acids. The germline CDR1 and CDR2 sequences are SGDLS and YYNGEE. The CDR3 is CASSVPTGGSGANVLTF. The CDR3 DNA reads TGTGCCAGCAGCGTCCCGACCGGGGGGTCTGGGGCCAACGTCCTGACTTTC.

V and J are TRBV5-6 and TRBJ2-1; D is ambiguous. The CDR3 loop spans 16 amino acids. Germline V CDR1 and CDR2: SGHDT, YYEEEE. Trimming removed 0 bases at V and 0 bases at J, with 10 bases between. CDR3 protein: CASSLEGPISYNEQFF. The CDR3 DNA follows: TGTGCCAGCAGCTTGGAAGGCCCGATCTCCTACAATGAGCAGTTCTTC.

As regards this clone: One end of the junction varies from germline; a read error may be responsible. V usage is TRBV6-5 and J usage is TRBJ2-7; 12 bases align to TRBD2. Germline values: CDR1 MNHEY, CDR2 SVGAGI. The CDR3 extends over 16 amino acids. The CDR3 here is CASSHSSGRGLYEQYF. Written as DNA, the CDR3 is TGTGCCAGCAGTCACTCTAGCGGGAGGGGACTCTACGAGCAGTACTTC.

This chain joins TRBV27 and TRBJ1-5, with 7 bases identical to TRBD1. V shed 9 bases and J 3 bases; nucleotides not matched to a gene: 2. This CDR3 region has 12 residues. Per germline, CDR1 MNHEY and CDR2 SMNVEV (reference sequence). CDR3 sequence (DNA): TGTGCCAGTGGGACAGTCAATCAGCCCCAGCATTTT. Amino acids: CASGTVNQPQHF.

This chain connects TRBV7-9 to TRBJ1-2; TRBD1 agrees at 9 bases. Trimming took 5 bases from V and 8 from J; bases not matched to a gene: 9. The CDR3 runs to 14 residues. Germline lookup yields CDR1 SEHNR and CDR2 FQNEAQ (reference sequence). As DNA, the CDR3 is TGTGCCAGCAGCCGAAGGGCGACAGGGGGAGGCTACACCTTC. Protein: CASSRRATGGGYTF. Complete variable domain (other parts from reference TRBV7-9 and TRBJ1-2): DTGVSQNPRHKITKRGQNVTFRCDPISEHNRLYWYRQTLGQGPEFLTYFQNEAQLEKSRLLSDRFSAERPKGSFSTLEIQRTEQGDSAMYLCASSRRATGGGYTFGSGTRLTVV.

This chain joins TRBV27 and TRBJ1-2; 9 nucleotides line up with TRBD1. V was pared by 3 bases and J by 3 bases, with 2 bases of the junction left unmatched. This CDR3 contains 14 residues. Per the germline V gene, CDR1 is MNHEY and CDR2 is SMNVEV (reference sequence). CDR3 DNA: TGTGCCAGCAGTTTGAACAGGGGGCACTATGGCTACACCTTC. It specifies CASSLNRGHYGYTF.

The chain employs TRBV25-1 and TRBJ2-7, with 10 bases fitting TRBD2. Trimming at V came to 9 bases and at J to 5 bases, leaving 22 bases not matched to a gene. This CDR3 is 18 amino acids long. Looked up from germline, CDR1 is MGHDK and CDR2 is SYGVNS. The CDR3 region is CASRPGYSAGGPGNEQYF. Here the CDR3 DNA reads TGTGCCAGTAGACCGGGATACTCAGCGGGAGGGCCGGGGAACGAGCAGTACTTC.

This rearrangement joins TRBV18 to TRBJ2-1, with D possibly TRBD2 on 6 matching bases. V was cut by 6 bases and J by 0 bases, with 12 bases left in between. The germline V gene has CDR1 KGHSH and CDR2 LQKENI. The CDR3 length is 15 residues. CDR3 DNA sequence: TGTGCCAGCTCTGCGGACGGGAGCTCCTACAATGAGCAGTTCTTC. Translating it yields CASSADGSSYNEQFF.

The V and J genes are TRBV27 and TRBJ2-1; D is ambiguous. This CDR3 is built from 14 residues. Trimming left V 6 bases short and J 4 bases short, with 13 bases between. Germline CDR1 is MNHEY and CDR2 is SMNVEV (reference sequence). CDR3 region: CASRPGAGYNEQFF. The CDR3 nucleotides are TGTGCCAGCAGACCTGGAGCAGGATACAATGAGCAGTTCTTC.

Of note for this clone: Other DNA sequences of this sample code for an identical CDR3. The chain has TRBV27 and TRBJ2-7; D not certain. The V and J ends lost 1 base and 0 bases respectively, with 7 bases between them. The germline CDR1 and CDR2 sequences are MNHEY and SMNVEV (reference sequence). The CDR3 has 14 residues. CDR3 nucleotides: TGTGCCAGCAGTTTATATTCGACCTCCTACGAGCAGTACTTC. Translation: CASSLYSTSYEQYF.

This sequence joins TRBV9 and TRBJ1-1, with TRBD1 as a possible D gene (5 bases). Per germline, CDR1 SGDLS and CDR2 YYNGEE. Between the trimmed V and J ends, which lost 1 base and 0 bases, there was a span of 16 bases. The CDR3 loop spans 17 amino acids. In nucleotides, the CDR3 is TGTGCCAGCAGCGTATCCCATAGAGAGGGGATGAACACTGAAGCTTTCTTT. Amino acid sequence: CASSVSHREGMNTEAFF.

The rearrangement joins TRBV7-6 to TRBJ2-7; no definite D call. The V end was cut by 5 bases, the J end by 3 bases, with 11 bases between. The CDR3 is 13 amino acids. Germline CDR1 and CDR2: SGHVS and FNYEAQ. The CDR3 DNA reads as TGTGCCAGCAGCCAAGACAAACACTACGAGCAGTACTTC. Translation gives CASSQDKHYEQYF.

With respect to this clone: The sample contains more than one DNA sequence encoding this CDR3. V is TRBV7-8 and J is TRBJ2-5; D not certain. Trimming took 0 bases from V and 5 from J, leaving 4 bases between them. Germline V gene lookup returns CDR1 SGHVS and CDR2 FQNEAQ. The CDR3 is 12 residues long. The CDR3 region has the DNA TGTGCCAGCAGCTTAGCGGCGGAGACCCAGTACTTC. Translating gives CASSLAAETQYF.

The rearrangement links TRBV28 to TRBJ1-2, with D perhaps matching TRBD1 (6 bases). The CDR3 has 15 residues. Germline-derived CDR1 and CDR2 are MDHEN and SYDVKM. With 6 bases removed from V and 8 bases from J, the gap between germline ends came to 22 bases. CDR3: CASSRNPRGEAGYTF. CDR3 coding DNA: TGTGCCAGCAGCCGAAACCCCAGGGGAGAGGCGGGCTACACCTTC.

On this clone: Different DNA sequences within this sample yield the same CDR3. The chain joins TRBV28 to TRBJ2-1; D unclear. CDR3 size: 13 residues. Trimming pared 2 bases from V and 6 bases from J, leaving 8 bases between. Germline loops: CDR1 MDHEN, CDR2 SYDVKM. The CDR3: CASSLVGANEQFF. The CDR3 DNA reads as TGTGCCAGCAGTTTAGTGGGCGCCAATGAGCAGTTCTTC.

J is TRBJ1-1 and V is TRBV7-2; no reliable D call. The germline V and J ends were trimmed by 2 bases and 8 bases, with 12 bases remaining between them. The CDR3 is made up of 13 amino acids. Germline assignment: CDR1 SGHTA and CDR2 FQGNSA. The CDR3 sequence is CASSLWLAEEAFF. The CDR3, as DNA: TGTGCCAGCAGCTTATGGCTGGCAGAGGAAGCTTTCTTT.